The entry that follows covers one T cell receptor beta chain sequence. The antigen is not known. Mismatch with germline at one junction end may stem from a read error. Looked up from germline, CDR1 is SEHNR and CDR2 is FQNEAQ (reference sequence). The CDR3 has 12 amino acids. This record belongs to a study of shared clonotypes between healthy human individuals. Study information: Plates per donor: three CD4 naive, three CD4 memory, two CD8 naive, one CD8 memory. The study's findings and limits: Donor clonotype sharing was expected to depend on sequencing depth.

About 30,000 T cell genomes (approximately 210 ng DNA) went into each sorted-subset replicate. Produced via immunoSEQ multiplex PCR; TCRdb's table is partial and in-frame only. The data hold about 1 million clones, with approximately 76% observed a single time. The chain carries TRBV7-9 and TRBJ2-5; D gene uncertain. The TCR comes from a man between 18 and 35 years old in good health. The sequenced sample consisted of memory CD4+ T cells sorted from blood. Subset described: CD45RA-negative fraction. CDR3 amino acids: CASSFTGEAQYF. The CDR3 DNA reads as TGTGCCAGCAGCTTTACCGGAGAGGCCCAGTACTTC.